This TCR beta chain derives from a study of control samples from healthy donors and cancer patients (dated by TCRdb to the early 2020s). Turning to this clone: Its antigen target is currently unknown. Base-call qualities are not available, and no considerably larger clone is one nucleotide away.

Receptor libraries were prepared by the immunoSEQ multiplex PCR assay. TCRdb limited this immuneACCESS table to in-frame rearrangements with V and J called. A share of clones is missing; checked studies link under half to unresolved V genes, and the rest is unexplained. This sample lists approximately 51,000 clones; 80% were detected once. The ten largest account for roughly 9.1% of the sample. From the cysteine through the phenylalanine, the CDR3 covers 17 amino acids. Solely the CDR3 DNA is kept, with 51 bases framed from the first base. The CDR1 and CDR2 encoded by the germline V gene (reference sequence) are LNHDA and SQIVND. V is pruned by 5 bases and J by 4 bases, leaving 13 bases of the junction without a gene match.

This TCR came from an older man in good health. Sequencing used blood. In this chain, TRBV19 is recombined with TRBJ2-2; 7 junctional bases match TRBD1. Here the CDR3 is given as CASSPRQGFGFTGELFF. The base sequence is TGTGCCAGTAGTCCACGACAGGGTTTTGGGTTCACCGGGGAGCTGTTTTTT.